The clone carrying this TCR delta chain was recorded a few times. A far larger clone differs by one base, so this is likely a read error. Other nucleotide sequences from this sample produce the same CDR3. The sample is drawn from a study of gamma-delta T cells after stem cell transplantation. V was shortened by 0 bases and J by 0 bases, with 19 bases between the two germline ends. The germline V gene has CDR1 GEAIGNYY and CDR2 EKD. The CDR3 spans 18 residues. TCRdb re-called clones from the RT-PCR reads via CATT. The data contain about 3,000 delta-chain clones, 8% to 9% of them singletons. The chain is built from TRDV2 and TRDJ1; perhaps TRDD3 as D (5 bases). The receptor's source is a human donor. It is not recorded whose cells these are; they may come from a transplant donor. The sample comprised gamma-delta T cells. The DNA for the CDR3 is TGTGCCTGTGACACCGGTCGTACTGGAGAAACCAACACCGATAAACTCATCTTT. Protein sequence: CACDTGRTGETNTDKLIF.